This T cell receptor (beta chain) stems from a study of vaccination and CD4 T cells after COVID-19. Study context: Stimuli were overlapping spike peptide pools of SARS-CoV-2 and three common cold coronaviruses (HCoV-NL63, HCoV-OC43, HCoV-229E).

The CDR3 runs 13 residues. Germline lookup yields CDR1 SGDLS and CDR2 YYNGEE. The ends were cut back, 3 bases at V and 4 bases at J, with 10 bases in the middle. Of note for this clonotype: The antigen remains undetermined.

Cultured CD4+ T-cell DNA underwent Oncomine TCR Beta short-read sequencing. Using the QIAamp micro DNA kit, genomic DNA was extracted from the CD4+ T cells that had been cultured. TCRdb itself ran the PCR reads through MiXCR, one entry per CDR3 protein. The sample has about 15,000 distinct CDR3 sequences; roughly 62% are singletons. Treatment specified: 10-day PBMC culture with coronavirus spike peptide pools or control peptides (ViraFEST assay). The chain employs TRBV9 and TRBJ2-5, with D tentatively TRBD1 or TRBD2 (6 bases each). Sample: CD4+ T cells from blood, cultured in vitro, taken after SARS-CoV-2 vaccination. This TCR came from a human donor who had recovered from COVID-19. CDR3 region: CASSGGGTETQYF. The DNA of the CDR3 is TGTGCCAGCAGCGGAGGGGGGACAGAGACCCAGTACTTC.